This paragraph covers one T cell receptor (beta chain) sequence. Repertoires were generated with immunoSEQ multiplex PCR, while TCRdb's copy carries only in-frame clones and drops some. The table has around 130,000 clones, around nine tenths seen once; the top ten hold 9% to 14%. This sample was taken from a study of control samples from healthy donors and cancer patients. V was shortened by 4 bases and J by 2 bases, with 17 bases between the two germline ends. CDR3 length: 16 residues. Germline V lookup: CDR1 LGHDT, CDR2 YNNKEL (reference sequence). The sequencing input was blood. This rearrangement joins TRBV3-1 (or the pseudogene TRBV3-2) to TRBJ2-5; D might be TRBD2 (6 bases). The TCR originated in a man aged 25 to 45 in good health. CDR3 protein: CASSPFSGTQQETQYF. CDR3 DNA sequence: TGTGCCAGCAGCCCCTTTTCGGGGACTCAGCAAGAGACCCAGTACTTC.